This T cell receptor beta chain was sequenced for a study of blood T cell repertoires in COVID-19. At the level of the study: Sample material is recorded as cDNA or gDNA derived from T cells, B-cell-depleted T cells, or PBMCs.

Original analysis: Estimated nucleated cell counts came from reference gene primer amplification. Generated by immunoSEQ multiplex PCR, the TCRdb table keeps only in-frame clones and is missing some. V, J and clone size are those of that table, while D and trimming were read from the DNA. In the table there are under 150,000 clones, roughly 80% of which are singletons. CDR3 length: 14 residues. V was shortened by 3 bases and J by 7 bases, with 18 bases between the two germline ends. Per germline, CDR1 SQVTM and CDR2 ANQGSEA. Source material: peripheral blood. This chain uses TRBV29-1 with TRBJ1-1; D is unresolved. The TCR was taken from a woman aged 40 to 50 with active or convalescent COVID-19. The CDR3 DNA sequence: TGCAGCGTTGATATGCGGCAGCCCGAGGGTGAAGCTTTCTTT. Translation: CSVDMRQPEGEAFF.